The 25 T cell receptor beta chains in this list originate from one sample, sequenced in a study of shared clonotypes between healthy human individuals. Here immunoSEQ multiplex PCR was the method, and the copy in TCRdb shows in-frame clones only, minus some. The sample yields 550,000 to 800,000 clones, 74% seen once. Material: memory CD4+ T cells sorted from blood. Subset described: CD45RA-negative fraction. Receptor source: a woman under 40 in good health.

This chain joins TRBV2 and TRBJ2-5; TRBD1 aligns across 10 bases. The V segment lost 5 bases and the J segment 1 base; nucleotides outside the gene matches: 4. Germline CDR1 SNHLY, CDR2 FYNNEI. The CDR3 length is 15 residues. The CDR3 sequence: CASSPGTGVQETQYF. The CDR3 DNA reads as TGTGCCAGCAGTCCCGGGACAGGGGTCCAAGAGACCCAGTACTTC.

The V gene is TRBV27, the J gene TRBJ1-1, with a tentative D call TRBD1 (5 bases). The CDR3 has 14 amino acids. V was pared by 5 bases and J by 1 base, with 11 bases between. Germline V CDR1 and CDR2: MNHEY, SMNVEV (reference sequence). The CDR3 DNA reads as TGTGCCAGCAGTGCCAAGGGGCAGAACACTGAAGCTTTCTTT. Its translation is CASSAKGQNTEAFF.

The CDR3 region is CASSLSGVRNIQYF. The CDR3 nucleotides are TGTGCCAGCAGTTTATCCGGGGTTCGAAACATTCAGTACTTC. This chain connects TRBV28 to TRBJ2-4; tentatively, D is TRBD2 (5 bases). Germline V gene lookup returns CDR1 MDHEN and CDR2 SYDVKM. V was trimmed by 1 base and J by 6 bases, leaving 10 bases between them. CDR3 length: 14 amino acids.

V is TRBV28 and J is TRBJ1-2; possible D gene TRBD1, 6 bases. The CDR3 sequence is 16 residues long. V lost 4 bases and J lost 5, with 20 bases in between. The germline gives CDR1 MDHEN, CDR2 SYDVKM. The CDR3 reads CASSSGGGGKTYGYTF. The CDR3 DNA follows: TGTGCCAGCAGTTCTGGTGGAGGGGGGAAGACTTATGGCTACACCTTC.

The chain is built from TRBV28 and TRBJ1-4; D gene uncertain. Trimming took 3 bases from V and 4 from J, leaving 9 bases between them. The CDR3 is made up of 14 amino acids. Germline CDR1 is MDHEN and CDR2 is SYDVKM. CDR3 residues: CASSFLRYNEKLFF. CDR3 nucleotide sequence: TGTGCCAGCAGTTTCTTACGATATAATGAAAAACTGTTTTTT. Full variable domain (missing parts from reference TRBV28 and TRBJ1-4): DVKVTQSSRYLVKRTGEKVFLECVQDMDHENMFWYRQDPGLGLRLIYFSYDVKMKEKGDIPEGYSVSREKKERFSLILESASTNQTSMYLCASSFLRYNEKLFFGSGTQLSVL.

The CDR3 sequence: CAISGLADVEQFF. The CDR3 DNA is TGTGCCATCAGTGGACTAGCGGACGTGGAGCAGTTCTTC. The chain uses TRBV10-3 and TRBJ2-1, with TRBD2 matching over 9 bases. Per the germline V gene, CDR1 is ENHRY and CDR2 is SYGVKD. There are 13 residues in the CDR3. V was pared by 4 bases and J by 10 bases, with 5 bases of the junction left unmatched.

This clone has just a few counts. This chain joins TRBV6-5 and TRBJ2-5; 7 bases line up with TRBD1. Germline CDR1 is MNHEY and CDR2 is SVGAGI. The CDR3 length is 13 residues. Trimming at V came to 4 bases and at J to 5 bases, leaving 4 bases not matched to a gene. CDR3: CASSFTGVETQYF. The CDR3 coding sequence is TGTGCCAGCAGTTTTACAGGGGTGGAGACCCAGTACTTC.

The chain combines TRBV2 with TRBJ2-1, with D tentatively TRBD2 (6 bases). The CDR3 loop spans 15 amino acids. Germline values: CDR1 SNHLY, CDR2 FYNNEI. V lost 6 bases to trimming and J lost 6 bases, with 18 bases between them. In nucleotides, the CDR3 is TGTGCCAGCAGGTCCCTAGCGACGGGGACCAATGAGCAGTTCTTC. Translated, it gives CASRSLATGTNEQFF.

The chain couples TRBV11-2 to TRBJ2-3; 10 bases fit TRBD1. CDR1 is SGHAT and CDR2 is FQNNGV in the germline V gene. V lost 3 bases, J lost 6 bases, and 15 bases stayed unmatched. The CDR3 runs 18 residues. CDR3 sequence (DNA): TGTGCCAGCAGCTTCAGTCCCCGCGGACAGGGGGTAAGGGATACGCAGTATTTT. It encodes CASSFSPRGQGVRDTQYF.

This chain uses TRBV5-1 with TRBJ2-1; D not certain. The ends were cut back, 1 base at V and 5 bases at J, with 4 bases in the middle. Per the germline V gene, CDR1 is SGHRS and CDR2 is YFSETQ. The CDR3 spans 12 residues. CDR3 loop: CASSLSDNEQFF. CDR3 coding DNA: TGCGCCAGCAGCTTGTCCGACAATGAGCAGTTCTTC.

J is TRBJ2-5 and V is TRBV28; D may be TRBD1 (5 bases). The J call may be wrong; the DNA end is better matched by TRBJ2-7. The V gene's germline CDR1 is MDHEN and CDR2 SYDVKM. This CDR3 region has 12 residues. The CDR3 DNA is TGTGCCAGCAGGTACAGGCACCACGAGCAGTACTTC. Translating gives CASRYRHHEQYF.

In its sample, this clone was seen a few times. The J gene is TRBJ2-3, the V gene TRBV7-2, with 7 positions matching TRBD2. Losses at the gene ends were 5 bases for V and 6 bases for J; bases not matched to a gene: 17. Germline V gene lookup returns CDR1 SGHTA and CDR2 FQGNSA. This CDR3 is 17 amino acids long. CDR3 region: CASSPGRRSGGTDTQYF. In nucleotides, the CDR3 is TGTGCCAGCAGCCCAGGGCGTAGGTCGGGAGGAACGGATACGCAGTATTTT.

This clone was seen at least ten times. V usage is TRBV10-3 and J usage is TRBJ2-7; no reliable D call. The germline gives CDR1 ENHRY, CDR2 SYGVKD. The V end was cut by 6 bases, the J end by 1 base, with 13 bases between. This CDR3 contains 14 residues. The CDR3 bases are TGTGCCATCAGACCCTCCGGCCCTTCCTACGAGCAGTACTTC. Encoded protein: CAIRPSGPSYEQYF.

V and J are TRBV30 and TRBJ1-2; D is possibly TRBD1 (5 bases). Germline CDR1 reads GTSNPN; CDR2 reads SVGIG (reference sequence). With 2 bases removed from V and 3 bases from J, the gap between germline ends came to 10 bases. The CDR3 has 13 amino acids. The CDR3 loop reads CAWSIQGYYGYTF. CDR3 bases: TGTGCCTGGAGTATTCAGGGTTACTATGGCTACACCTTC.

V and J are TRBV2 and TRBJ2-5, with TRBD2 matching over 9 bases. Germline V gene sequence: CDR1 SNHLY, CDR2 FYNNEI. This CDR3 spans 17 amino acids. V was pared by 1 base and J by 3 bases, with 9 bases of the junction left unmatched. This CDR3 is CASSEVGGLAGKETQYF. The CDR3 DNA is TGTGCCAGCAGTGAAGTCGGTGGCCTAGCGGGAAAAGAGACCCAGTACTTC.

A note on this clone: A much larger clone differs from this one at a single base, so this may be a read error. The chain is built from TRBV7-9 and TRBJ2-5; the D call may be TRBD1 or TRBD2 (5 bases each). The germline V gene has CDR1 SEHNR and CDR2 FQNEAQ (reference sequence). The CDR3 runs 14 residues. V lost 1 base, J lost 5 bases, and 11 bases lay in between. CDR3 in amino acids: CASSLGGAGETQYF. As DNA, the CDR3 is TGTGCCAGCAGCTTAGGAGGGGCAGGGGAGACCCAGTACTTC. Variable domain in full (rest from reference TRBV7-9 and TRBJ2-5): DTGVSQNPRHKITKRGQNVTFRCDPISEHNRLYWYRQTLGQGPEFLTYFQNEAQLEKSRLLSDRFSAERPKGSFSTLEIQRTEQGDSAMYLCASSLGGAGETQYFGPGTRLLVL.

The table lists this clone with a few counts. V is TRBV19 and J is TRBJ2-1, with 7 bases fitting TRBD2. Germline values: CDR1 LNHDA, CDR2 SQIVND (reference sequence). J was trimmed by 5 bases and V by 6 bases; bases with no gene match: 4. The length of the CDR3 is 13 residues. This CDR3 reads CASSFTSDNEQFF. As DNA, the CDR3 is TGTGCCAGTAGCTTCACTAGCGACAATGAGCAGTTCTTC. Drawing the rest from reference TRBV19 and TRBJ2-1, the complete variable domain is DGGITQSPKYLFRKEGQNVTLSCEQNLNHDAMYWYRQDPGQGLRLIYYSQIVNDFQKGDIAEGYSVSREKKESFPLTVTSAQKNPTAFYLCASSFTSDNEQFFGPGTRLTVL.

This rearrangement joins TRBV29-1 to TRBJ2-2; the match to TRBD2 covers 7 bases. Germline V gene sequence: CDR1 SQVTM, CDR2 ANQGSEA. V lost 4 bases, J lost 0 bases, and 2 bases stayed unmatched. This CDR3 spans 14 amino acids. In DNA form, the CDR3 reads TGCAGCGTTGGTGGGAGGGCGAACACCGGGGAGCTGTTTTTT. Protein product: CSVGGRANTGELFF.

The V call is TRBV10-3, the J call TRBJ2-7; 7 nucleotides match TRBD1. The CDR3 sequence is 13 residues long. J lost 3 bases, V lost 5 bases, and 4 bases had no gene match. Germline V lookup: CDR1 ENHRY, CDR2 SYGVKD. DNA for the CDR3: TGTGCCATCAGTCCGGGACAGAACTACGAGCAGTACTTC. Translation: CAISPGQNYEQYF.

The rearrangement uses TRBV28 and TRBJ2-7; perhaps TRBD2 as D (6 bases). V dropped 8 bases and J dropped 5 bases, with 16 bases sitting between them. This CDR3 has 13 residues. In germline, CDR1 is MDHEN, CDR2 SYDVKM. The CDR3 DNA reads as TGTGCCAGCGAACGGGAGTCGGTGAACGAGCAGTACTTC. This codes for CASERESVNEQYF.

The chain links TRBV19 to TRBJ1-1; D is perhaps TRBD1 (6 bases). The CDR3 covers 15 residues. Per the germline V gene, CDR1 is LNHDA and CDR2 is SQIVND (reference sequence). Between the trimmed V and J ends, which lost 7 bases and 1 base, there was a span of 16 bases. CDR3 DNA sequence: TGTGCCAGTACTCCAAGGGGGTCTGGGAACACTGAAGCTTTCTTT. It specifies CASTPRGSGNTEAFF.

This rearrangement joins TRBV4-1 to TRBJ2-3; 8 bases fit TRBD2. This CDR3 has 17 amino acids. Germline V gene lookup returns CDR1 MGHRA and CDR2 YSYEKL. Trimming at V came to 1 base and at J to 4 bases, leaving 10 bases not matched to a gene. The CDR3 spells CASSQGRPLAAPDTQYF. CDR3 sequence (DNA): TGCGCCAGCAGCCAAGGAAGACCACTAGCGGCCCCAGATACGCAGTATTTT.

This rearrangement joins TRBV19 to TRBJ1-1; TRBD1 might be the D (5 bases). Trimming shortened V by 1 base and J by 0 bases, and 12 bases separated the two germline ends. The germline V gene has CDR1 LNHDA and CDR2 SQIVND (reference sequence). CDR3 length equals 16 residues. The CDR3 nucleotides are TGTGCCAGTAGTATAGTAGGTCGACAGTTGAACACTGAAGCTTTCTTT. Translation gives CASSIVGRQLNTEAFF.

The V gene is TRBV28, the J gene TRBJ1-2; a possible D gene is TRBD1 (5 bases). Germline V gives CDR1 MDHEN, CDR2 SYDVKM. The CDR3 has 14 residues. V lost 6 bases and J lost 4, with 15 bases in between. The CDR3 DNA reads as TGTGCCAGCAGCTCTTCTGACAGACCCTATGGCTACACCTTC. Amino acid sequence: CASSSSDRPYGYTF.

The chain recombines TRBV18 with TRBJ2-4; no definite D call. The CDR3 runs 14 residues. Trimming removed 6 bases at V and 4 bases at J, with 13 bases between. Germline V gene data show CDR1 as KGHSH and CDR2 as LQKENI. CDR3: CASSPVKTKNIQYF. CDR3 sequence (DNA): TGTGCCAGCTCCCCCGTCAAGACTAAAAACATTCAGTACTTC. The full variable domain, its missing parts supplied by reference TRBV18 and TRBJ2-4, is NAGVMQNPRHLVRRRGQEARLRCSPMKGHSHVYWYRQLPEEGLKFMVYLQKENIIDESGMPKERFSAEFPKEGPSILRIQQVVRGDSAAYFCASSPVKTKNIQYFGAGTRLSVL.